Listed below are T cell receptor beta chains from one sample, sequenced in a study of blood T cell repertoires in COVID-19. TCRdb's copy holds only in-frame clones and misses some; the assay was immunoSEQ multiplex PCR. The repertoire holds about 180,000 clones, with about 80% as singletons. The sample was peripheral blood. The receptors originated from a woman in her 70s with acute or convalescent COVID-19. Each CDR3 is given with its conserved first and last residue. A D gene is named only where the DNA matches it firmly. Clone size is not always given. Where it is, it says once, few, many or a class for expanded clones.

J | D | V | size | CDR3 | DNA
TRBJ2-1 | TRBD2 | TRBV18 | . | CASSPETSGSSYNEQFF | TGTGCCAGCTCCCCTGAGACTAGCGGTAGCTCCTACAATGAGCAGTTCTTC
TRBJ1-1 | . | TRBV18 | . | CASSPQGQNTEAFF | TGTGCCAGCTCACCACAGGGGCAGAACACTGAAGCTTTCTTT
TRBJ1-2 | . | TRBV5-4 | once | CASSLEDRSYGYTF | TGTGCCAGCAGCTTGGAGGACAGATCCTATGGCTACACCTTC
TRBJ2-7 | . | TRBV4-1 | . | CASSQGRTTSEQYF | TGCGCCAGCAGCCAAGGAAGGACTACCAGCGAGCAGTACTTC
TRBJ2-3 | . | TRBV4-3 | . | CASSRVTADTQYF | TGCGCCAGCAGCCGAGTTACGGCAGATACGCAGTATTTT
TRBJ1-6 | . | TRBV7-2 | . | CASSLRQTVGNSPLHF | TGTGCCAGCAGCTTAAGACAGACCGTCGGCAATTCACCCCTCCACTTT
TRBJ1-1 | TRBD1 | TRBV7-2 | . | CASSWGGQGTEAFF | TGTGCCAGCAGCTGGGGGGGACAGGGCACTGAAGCTTTCTTT
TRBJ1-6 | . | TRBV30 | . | CAWRDSGSPLHF | TGTGCCTGGAGAGATTCCGGTTCACCCCTCCACTTT
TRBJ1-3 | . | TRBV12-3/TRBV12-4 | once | CASLGVAGNTIYF | TGTGCCAGCCTCGGGGTAGCTGGAAACACCATATATTTT
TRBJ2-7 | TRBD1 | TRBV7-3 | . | CASSRSPGQGGEQYF | TGTGCCAGCAGCCGATCCCCGGGACAGGGTGGCGAGCAGTACTTC
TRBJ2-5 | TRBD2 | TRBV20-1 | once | CSASQGLAGVLYQETQYF | TGCAGTGCTAGTCAGGGACTAGCGGGGGTCCTGTACCAAGAGACCCAGTACTTC
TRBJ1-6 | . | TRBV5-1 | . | CASSHTGSDLYNSPLHF | TGCGCCAGCAGCCACACAGGGAGCGACCTGTATAATTCACCCCTCCACTTT
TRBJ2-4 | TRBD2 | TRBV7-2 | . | CASSLDLAGWRNIQYF | TGTGCCAGCAGCCTCGACTTAGCGGGATGGAGAAACATTCAGTACTTC
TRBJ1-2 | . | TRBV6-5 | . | CASRPGTLNYGYTF | TGTGCCAGCAGACCCGGGACTCTCAACTATGGCTACACCTTC
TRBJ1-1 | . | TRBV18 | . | CASSPRGQTEAFF | TGTGCCAGCTCACCACGTGGGCAGACTGAAGCTTTCTTT
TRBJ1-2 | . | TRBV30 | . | CAWSPDSLSNYGYTF | TGTGCCTGGAGCCCGGACAGCTTAAGTAACTATGGCTACACCTTC
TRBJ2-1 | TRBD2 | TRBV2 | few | CASRGVGGRYNEQFF | TGTGCCAGCAGGGGGGTCGGGGGGAGATATAATGAGCAGTTCTTC
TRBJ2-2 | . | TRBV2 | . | CASSDQASGELFF | TGTGCCAGCAGTGATCAAGCATCCGGGGAGCTGTTTTTT
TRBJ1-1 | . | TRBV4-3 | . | CASSQGLGSEAFF | TGCGCCAGCAGCCAAGGTCTCGGTTCTGAAGCTTTCTTT
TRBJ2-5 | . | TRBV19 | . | CRAGIQETQYF | TGTAGGGCGGGAATCCAAGAGACCCAGTACTTC
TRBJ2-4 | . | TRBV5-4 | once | CASSSTGLAKNIQYF | TGTGCCAGCAGCTCAACAGGGTTAGCCAAAAACATTCAGTACTTC
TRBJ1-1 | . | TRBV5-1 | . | CASSWTTANTEAFF | TGCGCCAGCAGCTGGACTACAGCGAACACTGAAGCTTTCTTT
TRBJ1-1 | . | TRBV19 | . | CASSLAVNTEAFF | TGTGCCAGTAGTCTGGCTGTTAACACTGAAGCTTTCTTT
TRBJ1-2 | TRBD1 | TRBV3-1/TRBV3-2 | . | CASSLSSGTGGGYGYTF | TGTGCCAGCAGCCTGAGTTCCGGGACAGGGGGTGGCTATGGCTACACCTTC
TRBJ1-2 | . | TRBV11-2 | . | CASSLDQGYYGYTF | TGTGCCAGCAGCTTAGATCAGGGTTACTATGGCTACACCTTC
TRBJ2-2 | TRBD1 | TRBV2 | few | CASTTGGQGTGELFF | TGTGCCAGCACTACAGGGGGACAGGGCACCGGGGAGCTGTTTTTT
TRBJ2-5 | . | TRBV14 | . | CASGLGAGETQYF | TGTGCCAGCGGGCTGGGGGCAGGAGAGACCCAGTACTTC
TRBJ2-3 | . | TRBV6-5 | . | CASTEQDTQYF | TGTGCCAGCACCGAACAAGATACGCAGTATTTT
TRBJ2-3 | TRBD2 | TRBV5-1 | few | CASSEGTSGLSTDTQYF | TGCGCCAGCAGCGAAGGGACTAGCGGTTTGAGCACAGATACGCAGTATTTT
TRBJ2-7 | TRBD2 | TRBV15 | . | CATSRGRGDASGEQYF | TGTGCCACCAGCAGAGGGCGGGGGGATGCCTCTGGCGAGCAGTACTTC
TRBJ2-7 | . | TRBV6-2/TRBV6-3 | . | CASSLNSYEQYF | TGTGCCAGCAGTCTAAACTCCTACGAGCAGTACTTC
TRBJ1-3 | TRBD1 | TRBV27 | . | CASSSRDSRNTIYF | TGTGCCAGCAGTTCAAGGGACAGTAGAAACACCATATATTTT
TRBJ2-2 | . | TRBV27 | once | CASSVLTGELFF | TGTGCCAGCAGTGTCCTTACCGGGGAGCTGTTTTTT
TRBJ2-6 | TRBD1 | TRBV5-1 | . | CASSLGQGGANVLTF | TGCGCCAGCAGCCTGGGACAGGGGGGGGCCAACGTCCTGACTTTC
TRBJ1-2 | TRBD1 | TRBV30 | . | CAWGVDRGHSGYTF | TGTGCCTGGGGGGTGGACAGGGGGCACTCTGGCTACACCTTC
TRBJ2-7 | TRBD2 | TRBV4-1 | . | CASSHPGLAKTYEQYF | TGCGCCAGCAGCCATCCAGGACTAGCTAAAACCTACGAGCAGTACTTC
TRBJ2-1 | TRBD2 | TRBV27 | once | CASRLGTRAHNEQFF | TGTGCCAGCAGGTTGGGGACTAGAGCTCACAATGAGCAGTTCTTC